What follows is one T cell receptor (beta chain) and its context. Its recognized antigen is unknown. Base qualities are missing; no much larger clone stands one base away. These data come from a study of CD8 T cells in ankylosing spondylitis (dated by TCRdb to 2016 to 2017). Regarding the research as a whole: The study profiled T cell receptor beta repertoires in healthy donors and ankylosing spondylitis patients to find disease-linked TCR variants. The full study cohort comprised approximately 23 ankylosing spondylitis patients and about 110 healthy donors. Peripheral blood samples were taken, and synovial fluid was additionally collected from ankylosing spondylitis patients.

The listed sequencing device is Illumina HiSeq 2500. TCR beta libraries were prepared by quantitative 5'-RACE with molecular barcodes. In the source study's methods: A new computational method, built on a probabilistic model of VDJ rearrangement, was used to identify disease-linked TCR variants. Through fastp at Q25 and MiXCR, TCRdb rebuilt clones from the public reads, retaining in-frame beta chains. Rows are combined by CDR3 protein, so each entry shows the most common genes and DNA. What appears here as the V and J calls and clone size reflects TCRdb's work, not the paper's. The sample records roughly 440,000 distinct CDR3 sequences, about a sixth of which are singletons. The ten largest clones add up to just over 1% of the sample. From its cysteine to its phenylalanine, the CDR3 spans 14 amino acids. Only CDR3 DNA is held: 42 bases, read in frame from base 1. According to the germline V gene, CDR1 reads SGHTA and CDR2 reads FQGNSA. Deletion took 0 bases off V and 0 bases off J, with a span of 3 bases between the germline ends.

Broad study findings and their caveats: Some of the motif variants had been reported before in the synovial fluid and blood of reactive arthritis patients, a finding that suggests common disease-initiation mechanisms. The disease-linked clones were reported as significantly enriched in matched synovial fluid samples from ankylosing spondylitis patients. A CD8+ phenotype was shown by the disease-linked clones, which were found at relatively low frequencies in peripheral blood. Blood from ankylosing spondylitis patients appeared to be characterized by a TCR beta motif made up of several highly homologous amino acid variants.

Sequencing input: blood, either unsorted or a sorted T cell fraction (not recorded which). The rearranged chain carries TRBV7-2 and TRBJ2-1, with the D segment identity uncertain. The sequence was collected from a male donor with ankylosing spondylitis. DNA sequence: TGTGCCAGCAGCTTAGCGGTCTCCTACAATGAGCAGTTCTTC. It specifies CASSLAVSYNEQFF.